The text below deals with one T cell receptor (beta chain). This clonotype was recorded a few times. Its antigen specificity is not known. No base qualities exist here, and no much larger clone lies one base off it. This entry is derived from a study of naive and memory T cell subsets (dated by TCRdb to 2015 to 2018). Regarding the study in general: Sorted naive and memory T cell subsets from peripheral blood were analyzed in the study using a UMI-based, open-source pipeline for TCR alpha and beta sequencing. The results of the functional CMV T cell responses matched the IgG serology results in every case. RNA was DNase-treated and reverse transcribed with TCR constant-region primers, mostly using SuperScript III.

From the second PCR step onward, the TCR alpha chain libraries and the TCR beta chain libraries were amplified separately. Donor CMV status was determined by IFNgamma production from CD4+ T cells after overnight stimulation of fresh PBMCs with CMV viral lysate. CD4 T cells were positively selected with Miltenyi beads, followed by positive selection of CD8 T cells from the CD4-negative fraction. Cells were stained for CD3, CD4, CD8, CD45RA, CD27 and a live/dead dye and were sorted on a BD Aria II into four subsets based on CD45RA and CD27. A few healthy volunteers provided blood, and each donor's sample was split into CD4 and CD8 T cells and then further divided into four differentiation subsets. About 120 ml of peripheral blood was collected from each donor, and PBMC were isolated from the blood using Ficoll-Paque PLUS density-gradient centrifugation. The sorted cells were lysed in RLT buffer, after which RNA was extracted using a Qiagen RNeasy kit and kept at -80 degrees C.

The CDR3 runs 14 residues from the cysteine to the phenylalanine. Only the CDR3 portion is preserved as DNA: 42 bases, with reading frame beginning at the first base. V and J lose 0 bases and 7 bases, and a span of 10 bases separates them. CDR1 GTSNPN and CDR2 SVGIG were looked up in the germline V gene (reference sequence). Receptors were amplified or captured by UMI-ligation and nested PCR. To cover both TRBC1 and TRBC2, the beta constant-region primer consisted of an equimolar mix of two oligonucleotides. T4 RNA ligase 1 ligated a single-stranded oligonucleotide carrying the SP2 primer and a 12-nucleotide UMI to the cDNA 3' end. The ligated cDNA went through four rounds of PCR with nested alpha and beta constant-region primers together with the SP2 primer. Incubation of the ligation reaction was carried out at 16 degrees C for roughly 19-24 hours. PCR2 was usually performed as a SYBR Green qPCR and halted at a preset threshold so that over-amplification would not occur. Apart from the first purification, every purification step used Agencourt AMPure XP magnetic beads. Library quantification was done by Qubit, followed by a TapeStation check on which the main peak was expected at around 650 bp. Sequencing of the pooled libraries was done on an Illumina MiSeq using v2 2x251 paired-end kits, which typically yielded roughly 0.95-2 million reads per sample. Each sample's library went into the pool at roughly 4 nM, and roughly 4.5-7.5% PhiX was added to help with cluster recognition. In the source study's methods: FASTQ reads processed by Demultiplexor were assigned V and J genes by Decombinator through tag matching that tolerated a single base-pair mismatch. UMIs were used by Collapsinator to correct both sequencing errors and frequency errors arising from PCR heterogeneity. TCRs were translated and CDR3s were extracted from the conserved cysteine to the FGXG phenylalanine by CDR3Translator, with non-productive sequences being flagged. Gini, Shannon entropy and inverse Simpson indices were calculated on repertoires subsampled to equal numbers of UMI-defined TCRs. Within the linear range, a power law was fitted by maximum likelihood to the distributions of clonotype abundance. When run on a single naive CD8 sample, MIGEC and the pipeline yielded similar UMI counts, similar unique TCR numbers and similar clonal distributions. Repertoires were searched for some 7,000 CMV-associated CDR3 sequences compiled from VDJdb and a published dataset. Starting from the raw public reads, TCRdb applied fastp trimming at Q25, assembled clones with MiXCR and retained in-frame beta chains. Records with the same CDR3 protein are collapsed into one entry carrying the most frequent genes and DNA. It is TCRdb's table, rather than the study itself, that gives the V and J calls and clone size. This sample comprises 84,000 or so distinct CDR3 sequences, approximately 6.5% of them detected only once. 1.6% of the sample lies in the top ten.

The paper as a whole reports these results and caveats: Each clonotype was defined as a single alpha or beta chain sequence rather than as a paired alpha/beta receptor. After error correction, over 90% of naive TCR sequences appeared only once, giving much steeper abundance distributions than memory subsets. A power law was followed by TCR abundance, with an exponent that differed between naive and memory subsets but was consistent across the three individuals. In both CD4 and CD8 cells, a rise in Gini index and a fall in Shannon and inverse Simpson diversity were observed from naive through CM, EM and EMRA. RNA-based TCR counts may be affected by expression changes linked to T cell activation and differentiation. No ground truth was available to validate the repertoire findings for the naive and memory subsets.

Material: central memory CD4+ T cells from blood. What the cell subset or site label conveys for this sample: central memory, CD45RA- CD27+. The receptor was derived from a human donor in good health. This receptor chain uses TRBV30 and TRBJ1-6, and perhaps TRBD1 as D gene, on 6 matching bases. The DNA is as follows: TGTGCCTGGAGTGTATCTGGGGGCAATTCACCCCTCCACTTT. It encodes CAWSVSGGNSPLHF.